Listed here are 32 T cell receptor beta chains from one sample, sequenced in a study of identical twins. TCRdb reanalysed the 5' RACE reads using MiXCR and keeps one entry per CDR3 protein. The sample has 700,000 or so distinct CDR3 sequences; 8% to 9% are singletons. The same sample was also studied in work on yellow fever vaccine responses in identical twins.

What was sequenced was PBMCs. These receptors all stem from a woman between 18 and 29 years old in good health.

This clonotype was counted at least ten times. This chain links TRBV5-6 with TRBJ1-2; 12 bases map to TRBD1. The CDR3 covers 16 residues. Per germline, CDR1 SGHDT and CDR2 YYEEEE. V lost 0 bases and J lost 8; bases outside the gene matches: 8. CDR3 nucleotides: TGTGCCAGCAGCTTGGCCCCGGGACAGGGGGCGTGGGGCTACACCTTC. This gives the protein CASSLAPGQGAWGYTF.

This clonotype appeared a few times. The V gene is TRBV7-2, the J gene TRBJ1-4; D gene uncertain. This CDR3 has 13 residues. The germline gives CDR1 SGHTA, CDR2 FQGNSA. The V gene lost 1 base and the J gene lost 7 bases, with 7 bases spanning the gap. The DNA for the CDR3 is TGTGCCAGCAGCTTAGTGGGGAGTGAAAAACTGTTTTTT. It codes for CASSLVGSEKLFF.

This clonotype was counted ten times or more. The V gene is TRBV5-6, the J gene TRBJ2-5; D is ambiguous. Between the trimmed V and J ends, which lost 0 bases and 2 bases, there was a span of 11 bases. Germline V gene data show CDR1 as SGHDT and CDR2 as YYEEEE. This CDR3 has 15 residues. The CDR3 DNA reads TGTGCCAGCAGCTTGGTTGAAGACCCACAAGAGACCCAGTACTTC. It yields the protein CASSLVEDPQETQYF.

In this sample, this clonotype turned up a few times. The chain combines TRBV20-1 with TRBJ2-1, with 9 bases identical to TRBD2. The CDR3 covers 16 residues. Looked up from germline, CDR1 is DFQATT and CDR2 is SNEGSKA (reference sequence). J was trimmed by 1 base and V by 1 base; bases with no gene match: 5. The CDR3 DNA is TGCAGTGCTAGAGTGGAGCGGGGGGCTTCCTACAATGAGCAGTTCTTC. Its protein product is CSARVERGASYNEQFF.

With respect to this clonotype: Because the CDR3 is missing its conserved closing phenylalanine or tryptophan, this is likely a read error. The chain joins TRBV6-1 to TRBJ2-1; 8 positions agree with TRBD2. CDR3 length equals 16 residues. CDR1 and CDR2 from the germline V gene are MNHNS and SASEGT. V lost 6 bases to trimming and J lost 5 bases; unmatched junction nucleotides: 12. CDR3 in amino acids: CASSFRKRGTHNEQFS. The CDR3 nucleotides read TGTGCCAGCAGCTTCCGAAAGCGGGGGACTCACAATGAGCAGTTCTCC.

The chain is built from TRBV6-1 and TRBJ2-1; D gene uncertain. In germline, CDR1 is MNHNS, CDR2 SASEGT. There are 13 residues in the CDR3. V was cut by 0 bases and J by 10 bases, with 10 bases left in between. This chain's CDR3 is CASSEAAPLEQFF. CDR3 nucleotide sequence: TGTGCCAGCAGTGAAGCAGCCCCTCTCGAGCAGTTCTTC.

This clonotype was picked up many times. The J gene is TRBJ2-5, the V gene TRBV12-3 or TRBV12-4; 10 bases line up with TRBD1. V lost 3 bases, J lost 5 bases, and 3 bases stayed unmatched. The CDR3 has 14 residues. The CDR3: CASSFLTGGETQYF. The DNA for the CDR3 is TGTGCCAGCAGTTTTCTGACAGGGGGCGAGACCCAGTACTTC.

There are a few counts of this clonotype. The V gene is TRBV7-2, the J gene TRBJ2-7, with D uncertain. Germline values: CDR1 SGHTA, CDR2 FQGNSA. With 1 base removed from V and 0 bases from J, the gap between germline ends came to 10 bases. This CDR3 comprises 15 residues. The chain's CDR3 is CASSLVARSSYEQYF. The CDR3 nucleotides read TGTGCCAGCAGCTTAGTTGCGAGAAGCTCCTACGAGCAGTACTTC.

The chain joins TRBV21-1 to TRBJ2-4. TRBV21-1 is flagged as a pseudogene. The CDR3 is 15 residues long. The CDR3 reads CASSKETSGKNIQYF. CDR3 coding DNA: TGTGCCAGCAGCAAAGAAACTAGCGGCAAAAACATTCAGTACTTC.

The CDR3 sequence: CASSLDADSPVGVSYEQYF. In DNA, the CDR3 is TGTGCCAGCAGCTTAGACGCGGACAGTCCGGTAGGAGTTTCCTACGAGCAGTACTTC. The rearrangement joins TRBV11-1 to TRBJ2-7, with a tentative D call TRBD1 (6 bases). This CDR3 has 19 amino acids. CDR1 and CDR2 (germline): SGHAT, FQDESV (reference sequence). V was pared by 1 base and J by 1 base, with 23 bases between.

The rearrangement uses TRBV6-1 and TRBJ1-1; D is unresolved. The V end lost 6 bases, the J end lost 1 base, and 9 bases lay between the germline ends. Per the germline V gene, CDR1 is MNHNS and CDR2 is SASEGT. The CDR3 spans 13 residues. This CDR3 reads CASRSRGNTEAFF. For the CDR3, the DNA is TGTGCCAGCAGGTCACGGGGGAACACTGAAGCTTTCTTT.

This clonotype was seen a few times. V gene TRBV11-3 combines with J gene TRBJ2-7; D perhaps matches TRBD2 (5 bases). The CDR3 length is 13 residues. CDR1 and CDR2 from the germline V gene are SGHNT and YENEEA. Between the trimmed V and J ends, which lost 2 bases and 3 bases, there was a span of 8 bases. The CDR3: CASSLSEGYEQYF. In nucleotides, the CDR3 is TGTGCCAGCAGCTTATCCGAGGGCTACGAGCAGTACTTC.

The rearrangement joins TRBV11-2 to TRBJ1-6; D is ambiguous. The CDR3 runs to 14 residues. The V end lost 1 base, the J end lost 6 bases, and 7 bases lay between the germline ends. Germline lookup yields CDR1 SGHAT and CDR2 FQNNGV. The CDR3 is CASSLVSLNSPLHF. CDR3 coding DNA: TGTGCCAGCAGCTTAGTGTCACTTAATTCACCCCTCCACTTT.

A few counts support this clonotype. This sequence joins TRBV20-1 and TRBJ2-1; possibly TRBD2 for D (6 bases). There are 16 residues in the CDR3. Germline CDR1 and CDR2: DFQATT and SNEGSKA (reference sequence). V lost 0 bases to trimming and J lost 7 bases, with 19 bases between them. The CDR3 nucleotides are TGCAGTGCTAGAGAAGAGGAGGGCCTTTCAGGGAATGAGCAGTTCTTC. Amino acids: CSAREEEGLSGNEQFF.

The chain uses TRBV19 and TRBJ2-4; perhaps TRBD1 as D (5 bases). The germline V and J ends were trimmed by 5 bases and 1 base, with 12 bases remaining between them. Germline values: CDR1 LNHDA, CDR2 SQIVND (reference sequence). The CDR3 extends over 15 amino acids. The CDR3 DNA reads TGTGCCAGTAGTCCAGGGTTACTGGCCAAAAACATTCAGTACTTC. This translates into CASSPGLLAKNIQYF.

This clonotype was found a few times. The chain links TRBV28 to TRBJ2-5, with 9 bases fitting TRBD1. CDR1 and CDR2 (germline): MDHEN, SYDVKM. CDR3 size: 15 residues. J was trimmed by 9 bases and V by 3 bases; bases with no gene match: 11. CDR3: CASSFRDRARGAQYF. The CDR3 nucleotides are TGTGCCAGCAGTTTTCGGGACAGGGCCCGGGGGGCCCAGTACTTC.

This clonotype was detected a few times. This sequence joins TRBV15 and TRBJ2-7; maybe TRBD1 (6 bases). The CDR3 has 15 amino acids. CDR1 and CDR2 (germline): LNHNV, YYDKDF (reference sequence). The V and J ends lost 2 bases and 3 bases respectively, with 14 bases between them. Here the CDR3 DNA reads TGTGCCACCAGCAGACGATCAGGGGCAAACTACGAGCAGTACTTC. This translates into CATSRRSGANYEQYF. The full variable domain, with the rest looked up from reference TRBV15 and TRBJ2-7, is DAMVIQNPRYQVTQFGKPVTLSCSQTLNHNVMYWYQQKSSQAPKLLFHYYDKDFNNEADTPDNFQSRRPNTSFCFLDIRSPGLGDTAMYLCATSRRSGANYEQYFGPGTRLTVT.

V usage is TRBV6-5 and J usage is TRBJ2-5; 11 bases are shared with TRBD2. With V trimmed by 0 bases and J by 4 bases, 4 bases remained unmatched. CDR3 length: 16 amino acids. Germline-derived CDR1 and CDR2 are MNHEY and SVGAGI. DNA of the CDR3: TGTGCCAGCAGTTACTCCGGGACTAGCGGTCGAGAGACCCAGTACTTC. As protein: CASSYSGTSGRETQYF.

The chain couples TRBV7-2 to TRBJ2-4; no reliable D call. Trimming took 0 bases from V and 7 from J, leaving 10 bases between them. Germline CDR1 is SGHTA and CDR2 is FQGNSA. The CDR3 totals 14 residues. Here the CDR3 reads CASSLAGFVNIQYF. CDR3 nucleotide sequence: TGTGCCAGCAGCTTAGCAGGGTTCGTCAACATTCAGTACTTC.

A few counts support this clonotype. V is TRBV6-5 and J is TRBJ2-3; 13 positions agree with TRBD2. V gave up 2 bases and J gave up 5 bases; unmatched junction bases: 10. Germline-derived CDR1 and CDR2 are MNHEY and SVGAGI. CDR3 length equals 18 residues. CDR3 nucleotide sequence: TGTGCCAGCAGTTACCCCATGGGGACTAGCGGGATTGGAGATACGCAGTATTTT. Its translation: CASSYPMGTSGIGDTQYF.

This clonotype has only a few counts. This chain links TRBV29-1 with TRBJ2-3; 9 bases align to TRBD1. Germline V lookup: CDR1 SQVTM, CDR2 ANQGSEA. The CDR3 runs 15 residues. The junction had 11 bases not matched to a gene; V was cut back by 6 bases and J by 4 bases. The CDR3 coding sequence is TGCAGCGTCCTGAGAGGGGACAGGGCCCCAGATACGCAGTATTTT. Protein: CSVLRGDRAPDTQYF.

The chain is built from TRBV7-9 and TRBJ2-7, with 9 positions matching TRBD2. The V gene end was trimmed by 5 bases and the J gene end by 3 bases; junction bases not matched to a gene: 8. Germline V gene lookup returns CDR1 SEHNR and CDR2 FQNEAQ (reference sequence). This CDR3 contains 15 residues. The CDR3 here is CASSPPTSGDYEQYF. CDR3 DNA sequence: TGTGCCAGCAGCCCCCCGACTAGCGGTGACTACGAGCAGTACTTC.

V is TRBV5-4 and J is TRBJ2-4; D possibly corresponds to TRBD1 (6 bases). V gave up 4 bases and J gave up 1 base, with 9 bases separating them. Germline lookup yields CDR1 SGHNT and CDR2 YYREEE (reference sequence). The CDR3 sequence is 14 residues long. CDR3 residues: CASSQDSAKNIQYF. CDR3 DNA sequence: TGTGCCAGCAGCCAGGACAGTGCCAAAAACATTCAGTACTTC. The variable domain in full, completed from reference TRBV5-4 and TRBJ2-4, reads ETGVTQSPTHLIKTRGQQVTLRCSSQSGHNTVSWYQQALGQGPQFIFQYYREEENGRGNFPPRFSGLQFPNYSSELNVNALELDDSALYLCASSQDSAKNIQYFGAGTRLSVL.

This clonotype showed up many times. The J gene is TRBJ2-1, the V gene TRBV27, with D hard to call. V lost 3 bases, J lost 6 bases, and 6 bases lay in between. This CDR3 comprises 12 residues. Germline V gives CDR1 MNHEY, CDR2 SMNVEV (reference sequence). The CDR3 region is CASSFSGNEQFF. CDR3 sequence (DNA): TGTGCCAGCAGTTTTAGTGGCAATGAGCAGTTCTTC.

The chain recombines TRBV20-1 with TRBJ2-3; tentative D call: TRBD2 (7 bases). With 5 bases removed from V and 1 base from J, the gap between germline ends came to 16 bases. Per the germline V gene, CDR1 is DFQATT and CDR2 is SNEGSKA (reference sequence). This CDR3 has 15 amino acids. DNA for the CDR3: TGCAGTGCTTCCTCGCGGGGGCCTCGCACAGATACGCAGTATTTT. It yields the protein CSASSRGPRTDTQYF.

In this sample, this clonotype turned up a few times. The chain recombines TRBV3-1 with TRBJ2-3, with 11 bases lining up with TRBD1. This CDR3 spans 15 amino acids. Germline assignment: CDR1 LGHDT and CDR2 YNNKEL (reference sequence). Trimming took 2 bases from V and 5 from J; bases not matched to a gene: 3. The CDR3 DNA is TGTGCCAGCAGCCAAAGGGACAGGGGGAGAGATACGCAGTATTTT. It codes for CASSQRDRGRDTQYF.

This clonotype occurred many times. The chain has TRBV20-1 and TRBJ2-7, with 9 bases lining up with TRBD1. The CDR3 sequence is 14 residues long. CDR1 DFQATT and CDR2 SNEGSKA come from the germline V gene (reference sequence). CDR3 region: CSAPNRDRVYEQYF. CDR3 sequence (DNA): TGCAGCGCGCCTAACCGGGACAGGGTCTACGAGCAGTACTTC.

This clonotype was seen a few times. The chain uses TRBV9 and TRBJ2-3, with 10 nucleotides matching TRBD2. This CDR3 region has 16 residues. Germline values: CDR1 SGDLS, CDR2 YYNGEE. Unmatched junction bases numbered 8, after V lost 4 bases and J lost 3 bases. The CDR3 sequence: CASSSKAGGPTDTQYF. The CDR3 nucleotides are TGTGCCAGCAGCTCCAAAGCGGGGGGGCCGACAGATACGCAGTATTTT.

This clonotype was detected a few times. The chain links TRBV7-3 to TRBJ2-2; tentatively, D is TRBD2 (6 bases). The germline V and J ends were trimmed by 1 base and 2 bases, with 14 bases remaining between them. The CDR3 has 17 amino acids. Per germline, CDR1 SGHTA and CDR2 FQGTGA. The CDR3 is CASSLSGDGVNTGELFF. CDR3 DNA: TGTGCCAGCAGCTTAAGCGGGGATGGGGTCAACACCGGGGAGCTGTTTTTT.

This clonotype was recorded a few times. The rearrangement uses TRBV20-1 and TRBJ2-7, with D unclear. The germline V gene has CDR1 DFQATT and CDR2 SNEGSKA (reference sequence). CDR3 length: 12 residues. V was clipped by 6 bases and J by 2 bases, with 11 bases between them. The CDR3 region has the DNA TGCAGTGCCAACAGTAGCCCCTACGAGCAGTACTTC. This encodes CSANSSPYEQYF.

V is TRBV15 and J is TRBJ2-4, with D possibly being TRBD2 (5 bases). CDR1 LNHNV and CDR2 YYDKDF come from the germline V gene (reference sequence). V dropped 3 bases and J dropped 0 bases, with 15 bases sitting between them. The CDR3 spans 17 residues. The CDR3: CATSRGPGAVAKNIQYF. DNA of the CDR3: TGTGCCACCAGCAGGGGCCCTGGAGCGGTAGCCAAAAACATTCAGTACTTC.

This clonotype was picked up a small number of times. The DNA is omitted, as the CDR3 cannot be located on it reliably, and the CDR3 follows TCRdb's listing. The rearrangement links TRBV20-1 to TRBJ2-3; the table's D call TRBD1 went unverified against the DNA. The CDR3 is 13 residues long, ends included. Germline values: CDR1 DFQATT, CDR2 SNEGSKA (reference sequence). The CDR3 protein is CSARLPQGIRSIF.